This is a list of T cell receptor beta chains from one sample in a study of metastatic and nonmetastatic thyroid tumors. TCRdb re-clonotyped the PCR reads via MiXCR. The sample consists of 72,000 or so clones, 15% to 20% of them appearing once. Source material: blood. The receptors originated from a female donor with papillary thyroid cancer or a benign thyroid nodule (not recorded which). Some clones in this sample may be carry-over from other donors' samples. Both conserved end residues are part of each CDR3. A D gene is named only where the DNA matches it firmly. A clone size is listed for some rows: how often the clone was seen (once, few, many), or a class if it is expanded.

D gene: TRBD2; clone size: many; J gene: TRBJ2-7; V gene: TRBV7-9; CDR3 protein: CASSAWTSGSYEQYF; CDR3 DNA: TGTGCCAGCAGCGCCTGGACTAGCGGGAGTTACGAGCAGTACTTC
D gene: .; clone size: few; J gene: TRBJ2-7; V gene: TRBV28; CDR3 protein: CASSDTGRGSYEQYF; CDR3 DNA: TGTGCCAGCAGTGACACAGGGCGGGGTTCCTACGAGCAGTACTTC
D gene: .; clone size: .; J gene: TRBJ2-7; V gene: TRBV5-1; CDR3 protein: CASSPVARGILYEQYF; CDR3 DNA: TGCGCCAGCAGCCCCGTCGCAAGGGGGATATTGTACGAGCAGTACTTC
D gene: .; clone size: many; J gene: TRBJ2-3; V gene: TRBV11-1; CDR3 protein: CASSLAASASTDTQYF; CDR3 DNA: TGTGCCAGCAGCTTAGCCGCTAGCGCTAGCACAGATACGCAGTATTTT
D gene: .; clone size: few; J gene: TRBJ2-1; V gene: TRBV12-3/TRBV12-4; CDR3 protein: CASSLDLGLSYNEQFF; CDR3 DNA: TGTGCCAGCAGTTTGGATCTAGGGTTAAGCTACAATGAGCAGTTCTTC
D gene: TRBD1; clone size: many; J gene: TRBJ1-1; V gene: TRBV5-4; CDR3 protein: CASSSDRGTEAFF; CDR3 DNA: TGTGCCAGCAGCTCCGACAGGGGTACTGAAGCTTTCTTT
D gene: .; clone size: .; J gene: TRBJ2-7; V gene: TRBV3-1; CDR3 protein: CASSDEFDLNEQYF; CDR3 DNA: TGTGCCAGCAGCGACGAATTTGACCTCAACGAGCAGTACTTC
D gene: TRBD2; clone size: many; J gene: TRBJ2-3; V gene: TRBV24-1; CDR3 protein: CATSGGLAGVDTQYF; CDR3 DNA: TGTGCCACCAGTGGAGGGCTAGCGGGGGTAGATACGCAGTATTTT
D gene: TRBD1; clone size: many; J gene: TRBJ2-7; V gene: TRBV5-4; CDR3 protein: CASSFGDRVAYEQYF; CDR3 DNA: TGTGCCAGCAGCTTTGGGGACAGGGTCGCCTACGAGCAGTACTTC
D gene: .; clone size: many; J gene: TRBJ2-3; V gene: TRBV28; CDR3 protein: CASAEGRTDTQYF; CDR3 DNA: TGTGCCAGCGCTGAGGGCCGCACAGATACGCAGTATTTT
D gene: .; clone size: .; J gene: TRBJ1-3; V gene: TRBV3-1; CDR3 protein: CASSQASETIYF; CDR3 DNA: TGTGCCAGCAGCCAAGCTTCGGAGACCATATATTTT
D gene: TRBD2; clone size: many; J gene: TRBJ2-7; V gene: TRBV11-2; CDR3 protein: CASSFLAGGPGAEQYF; CDR3 DNA: TGTGCCAGCAGCTTCCTAGCGGGAGGGCCGGGGGCCGAGCAGTACTTC
D gene: .; clone size: .; J gene: TRBJ1-5; V gene: TRBV30; CDR3 protein: CAWRGTRNQPQHF; CDR3 DNA: TGTGCCTGGAGGGGGACGCGCAATCAGCCCCAGCATTTT
D gene: TRBD1; clone size: .; J gene: TRBJ1-2; V gene: TRBV11-2; CDR3 protein: CASRRVRTGGADGYTF; CDR3 DNA: TGTGCCAGCAGACGGGTGCGGACAGGGGGCGCCGATGGCTACACCTTC
D gene: .; clone size: .; J gene: TRBJ2-1; V gene: TRBV5-1; CDR3 protein: CASSLDKGPNEQFF; CDR3 DNA: TGCGCCAGCAGCTTGGACAAGGGGCCCAATGAGCAGTTCTTC
D gene: .; clone size: .; J gene: TRBJ2-7; V gene: TRBV18; CDR3 protein: CASSPGNYEQYF; CDR3 DNA: TGTGCCAGCTCCCCCGGAAACTACGAGCAGTACTTC
D gene: .; clone size: many; J gene: TRBJ2-5; V gene: TRBV7-9; CDR3 protein: CASSPSQGETQYF; CDR3 DNA: TGTGCCAGCAGCCCTTCCCAGGGGGAGACCCAGTACTTC
D gene: TRBD2; clone size: many; J gene: TRBJ2-1; V gene: TRBV19; CDR3 protein: CASSTGTSSYNEQFF; CDR3 DNA: TGTGCCAGTAGTACCGGGACTAGCTCCTACAATGAGCAGTTCTTC
D gene: TRBD2; clone size: many; J gene: TRBJ2-3; V gene: TRBV10-3; CDR3 protein: CAISELAGGLTDTQYF; CDR3 DNA: TGTGCCATCAGTGAACTAGCGGGAGGACTCACAGATACGCAGTATTTT
D gene: .; clone size: .; J gene: TRBJ2-7; V gene: TRBV4-2; CDR3 protein: CASSQEQAPGRDYEQYF; CDR3 DNA: TGTGCCAGCAGCCAAGAGCAAGCCCCTGGACGGGATTACGAGCAGTACTTC
D gene: TRBD2; clone size: .; J gene: TRBJ2-1; V gene: TRBV20-1; CDR3 protein: CSGCGRLGSEQFF; CDR3 DNA: TGCAGTGGATGCGGGAGATTGGGAAGTGAGCAGTTCTTC
D gene: TRBD2; clone size: .; J gene: TRBJ2-1; V gene: TRBV28; CDR3 protein: CASSQGTSGFSYNEQFF; CDR3 DNA: TGTGCCAGCAGTCAGGGGACTAGCGGATTCTCCTACAATGAGCAGTTCTTC
D gene: TRBD1; clone size: many; J gene: TRBJ1-1; V gene: TRBV5-1; CDR3 protein: CASSPGQGVNTEAFF; CDR3 DNA: TGCGCCAGCAGCCCTGGACAGGGGGTAAACACTGAAGCATTCTTT
D gene: .; clone size: few; J gene: TRBJ2-1; V gene: TRBV2; CDR3 protein: CVTKRDLYNEHFF; CDR3 DNA: TGTGTGACGAAGCGAGACCTGTACAATGAGCATTTCTTC
D gene: .; clone size: many; J gene: TRBJ2-7; V gene: TRBV6-1; CDR3 protein: CASRAQGLSYEQYF; CDR3 DNA: TGTGCCAGCAGAGCACAGGGACTCTCCTACGAGCAGTACTTC
D gene: TRBD1; clone size: many; J gene: TRBJ2-7; V gene: TRBV5-1; CDR3 protein: CASSLGRGTGTYEQYF; CDR3 DNA: TGCGCCAGCAGCTTGGGTCGTGGGACAGGTACCTACGAGCAGTACTTC
D gene: .; clone size: .; J gene: TRBJ1-2; V gene: TRBV5-4; CDR3 protein: CASSLELGYYGYTF; CDR3 DNA: TGTGCCAGCAGCTTGGAACTCGGGTACTATGGCTACACCTTC
D gene: TRBD1; clone size: many; J gene: TRBJ1-2; V gene: TRBV20-1; CDR3 protein: CSARAPRTGDYGYTF; CDR3 DNA: TGCAGTGCTAGAGCCCCTCGGACAGGTGACTATGGCTACACCTTC
D gene: .; clone size: many; J gene: TRBJ1-1; V gene: TRBV5-4; CDR3 protein: CASSPGTGNTEAFF; CDR3 DNA: TGTGCCAGCAGCCCAGGGACGGGGAACACTGAAGCTTTCTTT
D gene: .; clone size: .; J gene: TRBJ1-1; V gene: TRBV30; CDR3 protein: CAWSFRVDTEAFF; CDR3 DNA: TGTGCCTGGAGCTTCAGGGTTGACACTGAAGCTTTCTTT
D gene: TRBD1; clone size: many; J gene: TRBJ1-5; V gene: TRBV10-3; CDR3 protein: CAIKGTEAGNQPQHF; CDR3 DNA: TGTGCCATCAAGGGGACAGAAGCAGGCAATCAGCCCCAGCATTTT
D gene: .; clone size: many; J gene: TRBJ1-4; V gene: TRBV24-1; CDR3 protein: CATSVGPHHEKLFF; CDR3 DNA: TGTGCCACCAGTGTCGGGCCGCATCATGAAAAACTGTTTTTT